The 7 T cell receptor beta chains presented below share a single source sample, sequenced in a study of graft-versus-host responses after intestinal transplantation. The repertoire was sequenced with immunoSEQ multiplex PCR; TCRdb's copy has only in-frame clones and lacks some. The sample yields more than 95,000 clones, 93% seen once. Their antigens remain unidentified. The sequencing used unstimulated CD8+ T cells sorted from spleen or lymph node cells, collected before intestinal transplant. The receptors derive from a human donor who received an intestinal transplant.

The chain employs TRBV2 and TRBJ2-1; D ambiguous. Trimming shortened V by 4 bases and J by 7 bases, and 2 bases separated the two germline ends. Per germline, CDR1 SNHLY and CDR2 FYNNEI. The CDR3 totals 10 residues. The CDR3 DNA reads TGTGCCAGCAGTGGGAATGAGCAGTTCTTC. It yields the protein CASSGNEQFF.

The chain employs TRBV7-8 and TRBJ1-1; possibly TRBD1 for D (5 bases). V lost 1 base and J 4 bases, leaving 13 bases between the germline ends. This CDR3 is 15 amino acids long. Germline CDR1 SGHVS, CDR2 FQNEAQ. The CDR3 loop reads CASSLDGNRGTEAFF. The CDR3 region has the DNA TGTGCCAGCAGCTTAGATGGGAATAGGGGCACTGAAGCTTTCTTT. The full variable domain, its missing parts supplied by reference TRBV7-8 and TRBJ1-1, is GAGVSQSPRYKVAKRGQDVALRCDPISGHVSLFWYQQALGQGPEFLTYFQNEAQLDKSGLPSDRFFAERPEGSVSTLKIQRTQQEDSAVYLCASSLDGNRGTEAFFGQGTRLTVV.

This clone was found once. CDR3 DNA sequence: TGTGCTAGTGGTTTGGTACAGAGGACAGGGGCCACTGAAGCTTTCTTT. Translated, it gives CASGLVQRTGATEAFF. The chain combines TRBV12-5 with TRBJ1-1; 9 nucleotides agree with TRBD1. Germline V gene lookup returns CDR1 LGHNT and CDR2 FRNRAP. V lost 0 bases to trimming and J lost 4 bases; unmatched junction nucleotides: 6. CDR3 length: 16 residues.

DNA for the CDR3: TGTGCCAGCAGAGTCGATAGCTCCTATAATTCACCCCTCCACTTT. Translation: CASRVDSSYNSPLHF. This rearrangement joins TRBV2 to TRBJ1-6; D is undetermined. This CDR3 spans 15 amino acids. Germline assignment: CDR1 SNHLY and CDR2 FYNNEI. Trimming stripped 6 bases from V and 0 bases from J, with 9 bases between. The full variable domain, completed using reference TRBV2 and TRBJ1-6, is EPEVTQTPSHQVTQMGQEVILRCVPISNHLYFYWYRQILGQKVEFLVSFYNNEISEKSEIFDDQFSVERPDGSNFTLKIRSTKLEDSAMYFCASRVDSSYNSPLHFGNGTRLTVT.

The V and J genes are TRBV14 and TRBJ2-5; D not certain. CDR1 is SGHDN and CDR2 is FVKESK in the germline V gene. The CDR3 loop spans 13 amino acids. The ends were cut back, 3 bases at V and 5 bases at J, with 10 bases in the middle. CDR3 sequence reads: CASSQGYGETQYF. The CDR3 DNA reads TGTGCCAGCAGCCAGGGTTACGGGGAGACCCAGTACTTC.

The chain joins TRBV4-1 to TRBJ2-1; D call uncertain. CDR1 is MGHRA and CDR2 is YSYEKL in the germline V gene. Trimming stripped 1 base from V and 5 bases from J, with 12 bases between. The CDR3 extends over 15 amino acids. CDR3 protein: CASSQVLGPHNEQFF. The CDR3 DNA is TGCGCCAGCAGCCAAGTCCTAGGGCCACACAATGAGCAGTTCTTC.

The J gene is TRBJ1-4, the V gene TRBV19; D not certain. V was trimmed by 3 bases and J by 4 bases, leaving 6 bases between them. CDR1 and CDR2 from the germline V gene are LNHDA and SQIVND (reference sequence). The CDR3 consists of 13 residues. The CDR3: CASSMSLNEKLFF. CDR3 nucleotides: TGTGCCAGTAGTATGTCCCTTAATGAAAAACTGTTTTTT.